This entry features one T cell receptor (beta chain) sequence. The record originates from a study of blood T cell repertoires in COVID-19. Looking at the study overall: Sites in the United States, Italy and Spain provided acute and convalescent COVID-19 samples. Nucleic acid was either cDNA or gDNA, and it came from T cells, B-cell-depleted T cells, or PBMCs.

In the study's own analysis: Estimated nucleated cell counts came from reference gene primer amplification. Measured with immunoSEQ multiplex PCR; TCRdb has only the in-frame clones, and not every one. Clone size and V and J calls were adopted from that table, with D and trimming inferred from the DNA. The data contain tens of thousands of clones, roughly 80% of them singletons. The sequence came from a man between 65 and 85 years old with acute or convalescent COVID-19. Sequencing was carried out using peripheral blood.

CDR3 nucleotides: TGTGCCAGTAGGTCTTTTGTGGAGAAGGGAGGACTGTTTTTT. This translates into CASRSFVEKGGLFF. The V and J genes are TRBV19 and TRBJ1-4; D not resolved. The V end was cut by 6 bases, the J end by 13 bases, with 21 bases between. Germline V gives CDR1 LNHDA, CDR2 SQIVND (reference sequence). This CDR3 has 14 residues.